Below, 26 T cell receptor beta chains from the same sample are listed, as sequenced in a study of blood T cell repertoires in COVID-19. Clones were read by immunoSEQ multiplex PCR, and TCRdb kept only the in-frame ones, dropping some. The sample consists of under 60,000 clones, about nine tenths of them appearing once. Sequencing was carried out using peripheral blood. The receptors were gathered from a human donor in a cohort sampled during active COVID-19.

The chain carries TRBV12-3 or TRBV12-4 and TRBJ2-1; D unresolved. This CDR3 spans 12 amino acids. V lost 3 bases and J 12 bases, leaving 12 bases between the germline ends. CDR3 residues: CASSFLDVGQFF. The DNA of the CDR3 is TGTGCCAGCAGTTTTCTAGACGTGGGGCAGTTCTTC.

This clone has only one observation. This chain joins TRBV19 and TRBJ2-5, with 11 bases aligning to TRBD2. The CDR3 covers 14 residues. The V segment lost 3 bases and the J segment 3 bases; nucleotides outside the gene matches: 0. Per germline, CDR1 LNHDA and CDR2 SQIVND (reference sequence). The CDR3 protein is CASSMGLAEETQYF. CDR3 coding DNA: TGTGCCAGTAGTATGGGACTAGCGGAAGAGACCCAGTACTTC.

The chain combines TRBV10-3 with TRBJ1-6; D perhaps matches TRBD1 (5 bases). V lost 8 bases, J lost 7 bases, and 12 bases lay in between. CDR3 size: 13 residues. Germline-derived CDR1 and CDR2 are ENHRY and SYGVKD. This CDR3 reads CAIGDSLNSPLHF. For the CDR3, the DNA is TGTGCCATCGGGGACTCTTTGAATTCACCCCTCCACTTT.

This clone occurred once. The CDR3 bases are TGTGCCAGCAGTGAGTCAACCCTAACAGATGAAGCTTTCTTT. As protein: CASSESTLTDEAFF. The rearrangement links TRBV2 to TRBJ1-1; D gene ambiguous. The CDR3 extends over 14 amino acids. Trimming pared 3 bases from V and 7 bases from J, leaving 15 bases between. Germline CDR1 and CDR2: SNHLY and FYNNEI.

This clone appeared a single time. CDR3 in amino acids: CASSLGSGSWTDTQYF. CDR3 coding DNA: TGCGCCAGCAGCTTGGGTAGCGGGAGCTGGACAGATACGCAGTATTTT. V usage is TRBV5-1 and J usage is TRBJ2-3; 9 bases match TRBD2. The trim removed 0 bases at V and 3 bases at J, leaving 5 bases unmatched. The CDR3 runs to 16 residues. The germline V gene encodes CDR1 SGHRS and CDR2 YFSETQ.

The chain combines TRBV2 with TRBJ2-1, with TRBD1 matching over 7 bases. The V gene end was trimmed by 6 bases and the J gene end by 0 bases; junction bases not matched to a gene: 8. This CDR3 has 16 amino acids. Germline V gene data show CDR1 as SNHLY and CDR2 as FYNNEI. The CDR3 DNA follows: TGTGCCAGCAGGGACAGGAGCCTATACTCCTACAATGAGCAGTTCTTC. Amino acid sequence: CASRDRSLYSYNEQFF.

V gene TRBV21-1 combines with J gene TRBJ2-6; the table's D call of TRBD2 was not tested on the DNA. TRBV21-1 is deemed a pseudogene. This CDR3 is built from 18 residues. The CDR3 nucleotides read TGTGCCAGCGGAAAAACCTTTCTAGCGAGAAGCGGGGCCAACGTCCTGACTTTC. Its translation: CASGKTFLARSGANVLTF.

V usage is TRBV29-1 and J usage is TRBJ1-5, with D hard to call. The CDR3 runs 13 residues. Trimming took off 2 bases at V and 7 bases at J, with 12 bases between the two ends. Per germline, CDR1 SQVTM and CDR2 ANQGSEA. This CDR3 is CSVEFREGQPQHF. The CDR3 DNA is TGCAGCGTTGAATTCCGGGAGGGACAGCCCCAGCATTTT.

The chain uses TRBV13 and TRBJ2-7; D gene ambiguous. The CDR3 contains 15 residues. CDR1 PRHDT and CDR2 FYEKMQ come from the germline V gene (reference sequence). Trimming shortened V by 8 bases and J by 2 bases, and 19 bases separated the two germline ends. The CDR3 coding sequence is TGTGCCAGCCCCTTTTCGGTCCTTTACCCCTACGAGCAGTACGTC. It translates to CASPFSVLYPYEQYV.

This clone has only one observation. This chain joins TRBV28 and TRBJ1-2; weak D call: TRBD1 (6 bases). The germline V and J ends were trimmed by 6 bases and 1 base, with 12 bases remaining between them. Germline values: CDR1 MDHEN, CDR2 SYDVKM. This CDR3 comprises 14 residues. CDR3 region: CASRKQGINYGYTF. CDR3 bases: TGTGCCAGCAGAAAGCAGGGGATTAACTATGGCTACACCTTC.

The chain links TRBV3-1 (or the pseudogene TRBV3-2) to TRBJ2-7; 11 bases match TRBD2. The length of the CDR3 is 14 residues. V was pared by 4 bases and J by 6 bases, with 5 bases of the junction left unmatched. The germline V gene has CDR1 LGHDT and CDR2 YNNKEL (reference sequence). DNA of the CDR3: TGTGCCAGCAGCCGACGCCTAGCGGGAGGCGAGCAGTACTTC. This gives the protein CASSRRLAGGEQYF.

This chain uses TRBV3-1 (or the pseudogene TRBV3-2) with TRBJ2-2, with D uncertain. Trimming cost V 4 bases and J 3 bases, with 15 bases left between them. This CDR3 comprises 16 residues. In germline, CDR1 is LGHDT, CDR2 YNNKEL (reference sequence). CDR3 loop: CASSPLVKSDTGELFF. CDR3 nucleotide sequence: TGTGCCAGCAGCCCGTTGGTAAAAAGCGACACCGGGGAGCTGTTTTTT.

This clone was found once. The chain is built from TRBV7-8 and TRBJ1-1; 8 positions match TRBD1. Per the germline V gene, CDR1 is SGHVS and CDR2 is FQNEAQ. The CDR3 has 15 amino acids. V lost 2 bases, J lost 6 bases, and 8 bases stayed unmatched. The CDR3 nucleotides are TGTGCCAGCAGCTTACTAGGACAGGGAATCGCTGAAGCTTTCTTT. This sequence encodes CASSLLGQGIAEAFF. Using reference TRBV7-8 and TRBJ1-1 for the parts outside the CDR3, the full variable domain is GAGVSQSPRYKVAKRGQDVALRCDPISGHVSLFWYQQALGQGPEFLTYFQNEAQLDKSGLPSDRFFAERPEGSVSTLKIQRTQQEDSAVYLCASSLLGQGIAEAFFGQGTRLTVV.

The chain carries TRBV6-6 and TRBJ2-6; D is unclear. Germline lookup yields CDR1 MNHNY and CDR2 SVGAGI (reference sequence). The CDR3 runs 16 residues. The V and J ends lost 5 bases and 0 bases respectively, with 11 bases between them. The CDR3 here is CASSRPMASGANVLTF. The CDR3 DNA sequence: TGTGCCAGCAGTCGACCCATGGCCTCTGGGGCCAACGTCCTGACTTTC.

This chain uses TRBV24-1 with TRBJ1-2; D remains unclear. Trimming took off 1 base at V and 4 bases at J, with 3 bases between the two ends. Germline V gene lookup returns CDR1 KGHDR and CDR2 SFDVKD. The CDR3 consists of 12 residues. CDR3 DNA sequence: TGTGCCACCAGTGATTTCGGCTATGGCTACACCTTC. This sequence encodes CATSDFGYGYTF.

The chain joins TRBV18 to TRBJ1-5; D unresolved. Trimming removed 3 bases from V and 0 bases from J, with 18 bases in between. The CDR3 extends over 18 amino acids. Looked up from germline, CDR1 is KGHSH and CDR2 is LQKENI. CDR3 nucleotides: TGTGCCAGCTCACCCTTTTCGGCGGGTGAAGGTAGCAATCAGCCCCAGCATTTT. Translation: CASSPFSAGEGSNQPQHF.

This chain links TRBV15 with TRBJ2-7, with 9 positions matching TRBD2. Germline trimming cut 1 base from V and 4 bases from J; bases unmatched to any gene: 8. CDR3 length: 16 amino acids. Germline V gene sequence: CDR1 LNHNV, CDR2 YYDKDF (reference sequence). CDR3 nucleotide sequence: TGTGCCACCAGCAGAGGTTCTAGCGGGAAGGGTTACGAGCAGTACTTC. This codes for CATSRGSSGKGYEQYF.

The chain's CDR3 is CASFRGGNEKLFF. The CDR3 nucleotides are TGTGCCAGCTTCCGAGGCGGTAATGAAAAACTGTTTTTT. This chain uses TRBV18 with TRBJ1-4, with D unresolved. The germline V gene encodes CDR1 KGHSH and CDR2 LQKENI. The V end was cut by 7 bases, the J end by 4 bases, with 10 bases between. The CDR3 runs to 13 residues. The complete variable domain, with remaining parts taken from reference TRBV18 and TRBJ1-4, reads NAGVMQNPRHLVRRRGQEARLRCSPMKGHSHVYWYRQLPEEGLKFMVYLQKENIIDESGMPKERFSAEFPKEGPSILRIQQVVRGDSAAYFCASFRGGNEKLFFGSGTQLSVL.

The chain joins TRBV7-9 to TRBJ2-7; D uncertain. The germline CDR1 and CDR2 sequences are SEHNR and FQNEAQ (reference sequence). Trimming removed 2 bases at V and 7 bases at J, with 9 bases between. The CDR3 runs to 12 residues. The CDR3 bases are TGTGCCAGCAGCTTACACACGAAGGAGCAGTACTTC. Residues: CASSLHTKEQYF.

This clone appeared a few times. The chain recombines TRBV5-6 with TRBJ1-6; D uncertain. There are 13 residues in the CDR3. V was clipped by 3 bases and J by 7 bases, with 8 bases between them. Germline values: CDR1 SGHDT, CDR2 YYEEEE. CDR3 protein: CASSSPGNSPLHF. In DNA, the CDR3 is TGTGCCAGCAGCTCCCCCGGGAATTCACCCCTCCACTTT.

Only a few counts were recorded for this clone. The chain is built from TRBV5-1 and TRBJ1-4; the match to TRBD1 covers 10 bases. This CDR3 is built from 16 residues. Trimming cost V 4 bases and J 4 bases; bases outside gene matches: 7. In germline, CDR1 is SGHRS, CDR2 YFSETQ. The CDR3 spells CASSPSTGGLNEKLFF. CDR3 DNA sequence: TGCGCCAGCAGCCCGTCGACAGGGGGCCTTAATGAAAAACTGTTTTTT. The whole variable domain, filled in from reference TRBV5-1 and TRBJ1-4, reads KAGVTQTPRYLIKTRGQQVTLSCSPISGHRSVSWYQQTPGQGLQFLFEYFSETQRNKGNFPGRFSGRQFSNSRSEMNVSTLELGDSALYLCASSPSTGGLNEKLFFGSGTQLSVL.

This chain connects TRBV3-1 (or the pseudogene TRBV3-2) to TRBJ2-7; 10 nucleotides align to TRBD1. Germline values: CDR1 LGHDT, CDR2 YNNKEL (reference sequence). The junction had 6 bases not matched to a gene; V was cut back by 5 bases and J by 5 bases. The CDR3 extends over 14 amino acids. The CDR3, as DNA: TGTGCCAGCAGCGCCGGGACAGGGGAGGACGAGCAGTACTTC. It is translated as CASSAGTGEDEQYF.

This chain links TRBV27 with TRBJ2-1; weak D call: TRBD2 (7 bases). V shed 10 bases and J shed 7 bases, with 17 bases lying between them. Germline CDR1 reads MNHEY; CDR2 reads SMNVEV (reference sequence). The CDR3 has 13 amino acids. Written as DNA, the CDR3 is TGTGCCACAAGGACTAGGGGGGGTAATGAGCAGTTCTTC. Amino acids: CATRTRGGNEQFF.

V gene TRBV12-3 or TRBV12-4 combines with J gene TRBJ1-1; 9 nucleotides line up with TRBD1. This CDR3 has 13 residues. The J segment lost 10 bases and the V segment lost 1 base, leaving 4 bases of the junction unmatched. Here the CDR3 reads CASSLGTGVGAFF. CDR3 nucleotides: TGTGCCAGCAGTTTAGGGACAGGGGTGGGAGCTTTCTTT.

The chain carries TRBV15 and TRBJ1-6; D may be TRBD1 (6 bases). Germline V CDR1 and CDR2: LNHNV, YYDKDF (reference sequence). The CDR3 totals 17 residues. The V end was cut by 5 bases, the J end by 0 bases, with 14 bases between. CDR3 DNA: TGTGCCACCAGCCGGAAGGGACATAGCTCCTATAATTCACCCCTCCACTTT. Its protein is CATSRKGHSSYNSPLHF.

The CDR3, as DNA: TGTGCCAGTAGTACAGGGAAGAACACTGAAGCTTTCTTT. Residues: CASSTGKNTEAFF. V is TRBV19 and J is TRBJ1-1; weak D call: TRBD1 (5 bases). This CDR3 spans 13 amino acids. Trimming took 4 bases from V and 1 from J, leaving 7 bases between them. The V gene's germline CDR1 is LNHDA and CDR2 SQIVND (reference sequence).